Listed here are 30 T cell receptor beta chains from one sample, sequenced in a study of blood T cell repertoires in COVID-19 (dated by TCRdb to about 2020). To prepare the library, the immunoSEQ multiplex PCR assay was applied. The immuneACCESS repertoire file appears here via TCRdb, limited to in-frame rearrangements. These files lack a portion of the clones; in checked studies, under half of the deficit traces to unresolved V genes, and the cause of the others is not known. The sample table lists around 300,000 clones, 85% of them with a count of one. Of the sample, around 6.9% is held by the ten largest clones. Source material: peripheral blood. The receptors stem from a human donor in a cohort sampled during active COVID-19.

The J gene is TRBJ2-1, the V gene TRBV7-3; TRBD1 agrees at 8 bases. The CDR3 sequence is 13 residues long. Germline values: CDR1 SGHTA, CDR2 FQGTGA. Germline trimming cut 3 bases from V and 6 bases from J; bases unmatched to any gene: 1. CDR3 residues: CASSFGQGNEQFF. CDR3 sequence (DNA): TGTGCCAGCAGCTTTGGACAGGGCAATGAGCAGTTCTTC.

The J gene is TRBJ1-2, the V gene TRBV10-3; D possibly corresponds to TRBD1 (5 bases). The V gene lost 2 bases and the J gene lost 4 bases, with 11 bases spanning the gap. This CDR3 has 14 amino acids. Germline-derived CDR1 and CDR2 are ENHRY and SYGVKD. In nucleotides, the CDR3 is TGTGCCATCAGTGAGCTGGACACCCCCTATGGCTACACCTTC. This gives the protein CAISELDTPYGYTF.

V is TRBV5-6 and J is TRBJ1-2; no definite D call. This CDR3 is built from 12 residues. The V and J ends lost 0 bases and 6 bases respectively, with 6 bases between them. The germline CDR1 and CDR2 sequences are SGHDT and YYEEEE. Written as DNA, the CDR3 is TGTGCCAGCAGCTTGGCCGGGGATGGCTACACCTTC. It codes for CASSLAGDGYTF.

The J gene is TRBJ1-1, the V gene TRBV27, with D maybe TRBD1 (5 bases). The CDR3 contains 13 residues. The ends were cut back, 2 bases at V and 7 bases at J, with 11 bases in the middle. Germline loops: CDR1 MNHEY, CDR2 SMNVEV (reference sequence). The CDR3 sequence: CASSLDSPREAFF. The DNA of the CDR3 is TGTGCCAGCAGTTTAGACAGCCCTCGTGAAGCTTTCTTT.

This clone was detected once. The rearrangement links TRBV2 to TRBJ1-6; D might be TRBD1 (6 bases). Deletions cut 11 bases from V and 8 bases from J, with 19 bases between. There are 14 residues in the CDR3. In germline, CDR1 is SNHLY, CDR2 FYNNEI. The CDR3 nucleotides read TGTGCCTCTCGGGGGGCAGGGAGAGATTCACCCCTCCACTTT. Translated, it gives CASRGAGRDSPLHF.

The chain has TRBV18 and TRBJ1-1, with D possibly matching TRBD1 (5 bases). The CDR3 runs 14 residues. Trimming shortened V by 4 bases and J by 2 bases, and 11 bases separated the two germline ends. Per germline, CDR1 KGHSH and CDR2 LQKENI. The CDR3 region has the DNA TGTGCCAGCTCACAACAGGATGAAAACACTGAAGCTTTCTTT. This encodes CASSQQDENTEAFF.

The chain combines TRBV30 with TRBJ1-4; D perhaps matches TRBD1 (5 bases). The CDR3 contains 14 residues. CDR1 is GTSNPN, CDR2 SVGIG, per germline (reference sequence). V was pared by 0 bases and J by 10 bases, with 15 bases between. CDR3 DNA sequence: TGTGCCTGGAGTGTTAAGTCCAGGGAGGCAAAACTGTTTTTT. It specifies CAWSVKSREAKLFF.

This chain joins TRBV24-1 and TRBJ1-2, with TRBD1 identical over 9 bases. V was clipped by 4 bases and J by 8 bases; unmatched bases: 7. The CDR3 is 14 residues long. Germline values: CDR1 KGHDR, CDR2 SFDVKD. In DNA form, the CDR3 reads TGTGCCACCAGTGACCAGGGACAGGGTAGGGGCTACACCTTC. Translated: CATSDQGQGRGYTF.

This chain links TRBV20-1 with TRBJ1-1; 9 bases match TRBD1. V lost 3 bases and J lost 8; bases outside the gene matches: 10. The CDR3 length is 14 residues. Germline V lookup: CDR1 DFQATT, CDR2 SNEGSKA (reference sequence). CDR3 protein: CSASSPGQGLEAFF. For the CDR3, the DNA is TGCAGTGCTAGTAGCCCGGGACAGGGTTTAGAAGCTTTCTTT.

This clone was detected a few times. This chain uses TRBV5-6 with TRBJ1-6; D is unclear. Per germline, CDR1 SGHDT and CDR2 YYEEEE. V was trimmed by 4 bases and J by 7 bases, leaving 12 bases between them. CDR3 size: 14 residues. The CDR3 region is CASSATGSNSPLHF. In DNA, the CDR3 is TGTGCCAGCAGCGCGACCGGGTCCAATTCACCCCTCCACTTT.

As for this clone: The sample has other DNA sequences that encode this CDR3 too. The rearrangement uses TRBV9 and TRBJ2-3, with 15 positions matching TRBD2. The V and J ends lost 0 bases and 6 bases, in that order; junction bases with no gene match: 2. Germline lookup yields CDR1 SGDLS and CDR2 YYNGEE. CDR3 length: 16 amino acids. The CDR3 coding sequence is TGTGCCAGCAGCGTAGGGACTAGCGGGGGGGCGGATACGCAGTATTTT. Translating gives CASSVGTSGGADTQYF.

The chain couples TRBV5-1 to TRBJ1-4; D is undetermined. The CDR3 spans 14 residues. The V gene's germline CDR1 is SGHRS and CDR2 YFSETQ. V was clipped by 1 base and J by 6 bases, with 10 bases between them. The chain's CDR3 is CASSLRGKHEKLFF. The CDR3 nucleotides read TGCGCCAGCAGCTTGCGAGGGAAACATGAAAAACTGTTTTTT.

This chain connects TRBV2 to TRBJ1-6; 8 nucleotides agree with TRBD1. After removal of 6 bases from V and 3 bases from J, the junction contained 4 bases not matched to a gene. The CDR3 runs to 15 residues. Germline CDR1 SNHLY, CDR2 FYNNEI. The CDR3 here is CASSVGQGYNSPLHF. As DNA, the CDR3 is TGTGCCAGCAGCGTTGGACAGGGCTATAATTCACCCCTCCACTTT.

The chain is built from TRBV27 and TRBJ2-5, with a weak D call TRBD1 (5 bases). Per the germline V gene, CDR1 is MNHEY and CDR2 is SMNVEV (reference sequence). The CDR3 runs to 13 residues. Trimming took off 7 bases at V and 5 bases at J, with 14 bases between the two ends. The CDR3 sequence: CASKSQGEETQYF. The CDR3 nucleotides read TGTGCCAGCAAGAGTCAGGGCGAGGAGACCCAGTACTTC.

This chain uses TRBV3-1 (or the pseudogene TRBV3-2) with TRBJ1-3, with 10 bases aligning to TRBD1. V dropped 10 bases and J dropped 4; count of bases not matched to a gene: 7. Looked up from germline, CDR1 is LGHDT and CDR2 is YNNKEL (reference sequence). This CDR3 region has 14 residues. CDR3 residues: CATATGGVGNTIYF. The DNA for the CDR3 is TGTGCCACCGCGACAGGGGGCGTAGGAAACACCATATATTTT.

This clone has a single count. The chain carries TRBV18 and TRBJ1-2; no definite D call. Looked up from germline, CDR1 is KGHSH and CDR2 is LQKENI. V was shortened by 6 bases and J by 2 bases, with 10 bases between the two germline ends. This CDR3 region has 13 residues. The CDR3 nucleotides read TGTGCCAGCTCCCAGGCCCCAAACTATGGCTACACCTTC. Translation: CASSQAPNYGYTF.

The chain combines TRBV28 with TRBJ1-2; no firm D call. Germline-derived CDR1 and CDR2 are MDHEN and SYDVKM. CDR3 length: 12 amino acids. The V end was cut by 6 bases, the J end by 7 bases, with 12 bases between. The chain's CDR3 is CASRLPMSGYTF. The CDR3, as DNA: TGTGCCAGCAGGTTACCTATGTCTGGCTACACCTTC.

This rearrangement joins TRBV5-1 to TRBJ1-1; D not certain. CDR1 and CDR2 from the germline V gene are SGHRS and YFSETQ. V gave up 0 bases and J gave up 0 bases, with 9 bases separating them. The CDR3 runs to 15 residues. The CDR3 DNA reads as TGCGCCAGCAGCTTGGCCCCAGACTTGAACACTGAAGCTTTCTTT. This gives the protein CASSLAPDLNTEAFF.

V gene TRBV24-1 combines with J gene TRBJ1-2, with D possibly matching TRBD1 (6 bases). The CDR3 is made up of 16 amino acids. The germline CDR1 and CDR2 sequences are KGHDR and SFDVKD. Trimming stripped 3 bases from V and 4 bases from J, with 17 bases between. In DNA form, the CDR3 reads TGTGCCACCAGTGATCTCTCTAAGACAGGTAGCTATGGCTACACCTTC. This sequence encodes CATSDLSKTGSYGYTF.

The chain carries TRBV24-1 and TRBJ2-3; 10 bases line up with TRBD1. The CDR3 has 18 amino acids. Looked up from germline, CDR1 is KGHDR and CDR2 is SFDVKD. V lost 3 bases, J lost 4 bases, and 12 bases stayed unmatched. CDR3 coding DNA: TGTGCCACCAGTGATCCCGGGACAGGGGCCGAGGGGGCAGATACGCAGTATTTT. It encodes CATSDPGTGAEGADTQYF.

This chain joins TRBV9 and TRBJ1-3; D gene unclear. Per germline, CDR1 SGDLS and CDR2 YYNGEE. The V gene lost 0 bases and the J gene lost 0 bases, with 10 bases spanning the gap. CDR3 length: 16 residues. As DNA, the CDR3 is TGTGCCAGCAGCGTAGACAGATCGAACTCTGGAAACACCATATATTTT. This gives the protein CASSVDRSNSGNTIYF.

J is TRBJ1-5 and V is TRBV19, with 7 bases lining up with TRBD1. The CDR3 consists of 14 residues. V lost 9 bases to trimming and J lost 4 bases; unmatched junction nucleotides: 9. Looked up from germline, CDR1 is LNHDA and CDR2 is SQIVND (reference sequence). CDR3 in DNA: TGTGCCAGCCAGACAGGGTTGCTAAATCAGCCCCAGCATTTT. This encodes CASQTGLLNQPQHF.

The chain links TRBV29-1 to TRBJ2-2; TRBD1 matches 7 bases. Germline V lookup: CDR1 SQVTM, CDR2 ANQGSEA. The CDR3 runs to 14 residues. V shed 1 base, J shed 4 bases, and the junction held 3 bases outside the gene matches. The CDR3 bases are TGCAGCGTTGAAGCCGGGACAGCCACCGGGGAGCTGTTTTTT. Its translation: CSVEAGTATGELFF.

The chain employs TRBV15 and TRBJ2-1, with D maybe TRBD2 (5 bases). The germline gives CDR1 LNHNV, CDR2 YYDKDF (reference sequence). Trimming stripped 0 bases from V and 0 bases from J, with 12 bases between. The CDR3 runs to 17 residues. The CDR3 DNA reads TGTGCCACCAGCAGAGAAGAAGCGGCTAACTCCTACAATGAGCAGTTCTTC. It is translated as CATSREEAANSYNEQFF.

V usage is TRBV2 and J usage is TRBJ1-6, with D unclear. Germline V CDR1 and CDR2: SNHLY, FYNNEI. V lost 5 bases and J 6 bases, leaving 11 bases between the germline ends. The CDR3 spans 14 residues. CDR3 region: CASSIEGFNSPLHF. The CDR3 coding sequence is TGTGCCAGCAGTATTGAGGGATTTAATTCACCCCTCCACTTT.

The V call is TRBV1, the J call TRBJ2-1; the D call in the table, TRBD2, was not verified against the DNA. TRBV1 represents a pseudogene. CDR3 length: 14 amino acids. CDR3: CTSRELAVYNEQFF. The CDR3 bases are TGCACCAGCCGAGAGCTAGCGGTCTACAATGAGCAGTTCTTC.

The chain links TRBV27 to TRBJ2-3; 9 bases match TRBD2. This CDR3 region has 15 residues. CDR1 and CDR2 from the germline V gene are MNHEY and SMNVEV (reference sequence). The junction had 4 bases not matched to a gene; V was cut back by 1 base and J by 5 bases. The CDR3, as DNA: TGTGCCAGCAGTTTATTGATGCGGGAGGGAGATACGCAGTATTTT. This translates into CASSLLMREGDTQYF.

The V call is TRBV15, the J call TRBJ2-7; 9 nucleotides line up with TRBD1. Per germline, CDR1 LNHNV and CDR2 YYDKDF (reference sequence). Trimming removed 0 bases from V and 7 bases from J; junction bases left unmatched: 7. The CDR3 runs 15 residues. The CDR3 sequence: CATSRDPQGAREQYF. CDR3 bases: TGTGCCACCAGCAGAGATCCACAGGGGGCGCGGGAGCAGTACTTC.

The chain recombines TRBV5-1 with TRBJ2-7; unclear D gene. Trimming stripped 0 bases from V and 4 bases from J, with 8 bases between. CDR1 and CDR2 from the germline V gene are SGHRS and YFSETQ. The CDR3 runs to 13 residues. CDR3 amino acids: CASSLDQDYEQYF. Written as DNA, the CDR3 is TGCGCCAGCAGCTTGGATCAGGATTACGAGCAGTACTTC.

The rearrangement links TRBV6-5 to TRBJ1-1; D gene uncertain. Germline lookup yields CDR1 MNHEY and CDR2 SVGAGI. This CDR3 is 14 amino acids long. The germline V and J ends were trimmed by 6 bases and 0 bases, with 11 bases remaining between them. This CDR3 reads CASRDFYMNTEAFF. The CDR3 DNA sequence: TGTGCCAGCAGGGACTTTTACATGAACACTGAAGCTTTCTTT.